The entry below gives a single TCR beta chain sequence along with its context. Its antigen is as yet unknown. These data belong to a study of T cell responses to AZD1222 COVID-19 vaccine. Turning to the study itself: Second-dose schedules of about 4 or about 12 weeks were combined. The study, taken as a whole, reports: Nearly half of spike-specific TCRs reportedly target unmutated variant regions. The donor cohort was predominantly white British with a female majority, and clonal diversity may have been underestimated. Vaccine-associated CD4 TCRs ranged over spike, dominating at 160-218 and 743-854.

V lost 1 base and J lost 6; bases outside the gene matches: 5. Germline assignment: CDR1 LNHDA and CDR2 SQIVND (reference sequence). This CDR3 contains 15 residues. Assay used: immunoSEQ multiplex PCR; TCRdb lists only in-frame clones, some missing. There are 98,000 or so clones in the sample; 85% to 90% occur only once, and 3% to 4% lies in the top ten. This clonotype was sampled from an adult in good health. The chain couples TRBV19 to TRBJ2-1; 8 nucleotides align to TRBD2. This sample comprised peripheral blood, obtained on day 0 of AZD1222 vaccination. The CDR3 protein is CASSIGGGFSNEQFF. The CDR3 region has the DNA TGTGCCAGTAGTATAGGCGGGGGGTTCTCCAATGAGCAGTTCTTC.